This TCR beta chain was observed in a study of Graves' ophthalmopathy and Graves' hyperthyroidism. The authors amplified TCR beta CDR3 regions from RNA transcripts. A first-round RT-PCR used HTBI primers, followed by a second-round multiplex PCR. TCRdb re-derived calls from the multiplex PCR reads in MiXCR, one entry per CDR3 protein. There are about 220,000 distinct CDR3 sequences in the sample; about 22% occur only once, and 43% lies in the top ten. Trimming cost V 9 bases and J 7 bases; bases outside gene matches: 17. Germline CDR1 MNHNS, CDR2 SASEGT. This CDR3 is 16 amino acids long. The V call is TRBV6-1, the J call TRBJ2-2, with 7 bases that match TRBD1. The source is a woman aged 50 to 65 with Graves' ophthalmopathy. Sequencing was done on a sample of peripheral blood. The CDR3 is CASGVPGQVVNGELFF. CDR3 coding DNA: TGTGCCAGTGGGGTCCCTGGACAGGTCGTAAACGGGGAGCTGTTTTTT.